The entry that follows covers one TCR beta chain sequence. Its specific antigen is unknown. Within one base of it there is no much larger clone, and no base qualities were kept. CDR1 is given as SGHTA and CDR2 as FQGNSA, both from the germline V gene. The CDR3, cysteine through phenylalanine, is 13 amino acids long. Of the read, only the CDR3 DNA is kept; its 39 bases are in frame from base 1. This entry comes from a study of blood T cells in healthy people across ages (dated by TCRdb to the mid-2010s). Study-level background: In model experiments, template switching captured roughly one uniquely barcoded TCR beta cDNA molecule for every two T cells. Using deep sequencing normalized with unique cDNA molecular identifiers, the study measured how TCR beta repertoire diversity changes with age. Four age groups were formed from the donors: young (average about 15 years), middle-aged (approximately 39), aged (roughly 56) and long-lived (about 75). To avoid experimental bias, donors of different ages were randomly spread across the sequencing lanes. Two additional independent replicas of 1 million unique cDNA reads from the same blood draw were analyzed for two donors (one aged 18 to 30 and one aged 80 or older). Points the paper makes about the study in general: There was a strong correlation between observed TCR beta diversity and the percentage of naive T cells measured by flow cytometry. As age increased, observed TCR beta diversity per million T cells dropped in a roughly linear way, and a significant reduction was already evident by age 40. Estimates of total diversity based on one million sequenced T cells were considered lower bounds and underestimates. Since profiling was done on bulk unsorted PBMCs, naive and antigen-experienced compartments could not be conclusively compared. Donor CMV infection status was unknown, potentially confounding age-related changes in expanded clonotypes. Compared with the aged group, the long-lived group had more naive CD4+ T cells, fewer expanded clones and increased TCR diversity, suggesting age selection.

Systemically healthy Caucasian individuals from Russia, 35 to 50 in total and aged about 6 to 95 years, were included as donors. Roughly 9.5 milliliters of peripheral blood were drawn from each donor into EDTA-treated Vacutainer tubes. Ficoll-Paque density-gradient centrifugation was used to isolate PBMCs, with at least 6 million obtained per sample. Total RNA, at least 6 micrograms per sample, was extracted from PBMCs with Trizol reagent. The percentages of naive CD45RAhigh/CD27high T cells were determined by flow cytometry on a PBMC aliquot from every donor. The protocol used for the library was 5' RACE. The instrument was an Illumina HiSeq 2500. The second PCR ran for roughly 7 to 12 cycles and used a J-beta primer mix along with a sample-barcoded 5' primer. A template-switch 5' adaptor carrying 12 random nucleotides introduced a unique molecular identifier onto each TCR beta cDNA molecule. Each sample yielded at least 2.5 million CDR3-containing paired-end reads. The Mint cDNA synthesis kit, primed by a TRBC-specific oligonucleotide, was used to synthesize first-strand cDNA from all RNA. All cDNA was treated with uracil-DNA glycosylase and then went through a first 18-cycle PCR with the universal primers M1SS and BC2_uni_R. The source study handled its data this way. For normalization, 1 million high-quality reads, each with a distinct molecular identifier, were randomly selected from each sample. Instead of being binned into consensus sequences, reads that shared molecular identifiers were thrown out. MiTCR, set to a Q25 quality threshold and the strictest error-elimination algorithm, was used for CDR3 identification, clonotype clustering and error correction. A nonparametric unseen species model with Euler transformation was used to estimate lower-bound total TCR beta diversity. TCRdb applied fastp at Q25 and MiXCR to the public reads, then kept only in-frame beta chains. Under each unique CDR3 protein, matching rows form one entry showing the most common genes and DNA. TCRdb's processing, not the study's, gives the V and J calls here. The sample yields 350,000 to 450,000 distinct CDR3 sequences; 52% were counted once. Around 53% of the sample rests with the top ten.

Here the chain combines TRBV7-2 and TRBJ2-4; TRBD1 is possibly the D segment (6 matching bases). The DNA matches TRBJ2-7 better at its end, which makes the J call doubtful. Sequencing input: blood. The receptor comes from a man aged 55 to 70 in good health. The CDR3 protein: CASTSQGPYEQYF. The DNA sequence follows: TGTGCCAGCACCTCGCAGGGGCCCTACGAGCAGTACTTC.